This TCR beta chain was recovered during a study of blood T cell repertoires in COVID-19. With V trimmed by 7 bases and J by 2 bases, 9 bases remained unmatched. This CDR3 is built from 15 residues. The germline V gene encodes CDR1 MNHEY and CDR2 SMNVEV (reference sequence). Per the study methods: Scientists estimated how many nucleated cells there were by amplifying reference gene primers. This table comes from immunoSEQ multiplex PCR, and its TCRdb copy is limited to in-frame clones, with some not included. That table gives V, J and clone size, and the DNA gave D and trimming. This table holds approximately 150,000 clones, about four fifths found once. The participants were between roughly 18 and 89 years old and came from some 23 US areas. Participant-given clinical history determined each cohort assignment.

Sequencing input: PBMCs or T cells enriched from blood (not recorded which). The V call is TRBV27, the J call TRBJ2-7; TRBD2 agrees at 9 bases. The source is a woman in her fifties or sixties with acute COVID-19. The CDR3 nucleotides read TGTGCCAGCAAGGCAACCCCTAGCGGGACCTACGAGCAGTACTTC. Translation gives CASKATPSGTYEQYF.